This T cell receptor (beta chain) derives from a study of PD-1 blockade in mismatch repair-deficient tumors. Study details: Enrolled about 2013-2017, patients had progressing, pretreated mismatch repair-deficient cancers of around twelve types.

Germline V gene data show CDR1 as SGHTA and CDR2 as FQGTGA. V lost 2 bases to trimming and J lost 0 bases, with 6 bases between them. This CDR3 is 14 amino acids long. Only in-frame clones appear in the TCRdb table, and some are missing; sequencing was by immunoSEQ multiplex PCR. The repertoire holds 60,000 to 75,000 clones, with 88% as singletons. TCR sequencing covered a few patients who responded to pembrolizumab. The chain uses TRBV7-3 and TRBJ2-3; perhaps TRBD1 as D (5 bases). The sequenced sample was peripheral blood, obtained 52 weeks after starting pembrolizumab. The receptor's source is an adult with mismatch repair-deficient cancer. The CDR3 bases are TGTGCCAGCAGCTTAGGGGCTAGCACAGATACGCAGTATTTT. This codes for CASSLGASTDTQYF.